This is a list of T cell receptor beta chains from one sample in a study of CD8 T cells in ankylosing spondylitis. TCRdb recomputed calls from the 5' RACE reads with MiXCR, one row per CDR3 protein. This sample carries 220,000 or so distinct CDR3 sequences, about 10% of them seen once, and the ten largest clones take about 20%. Specimen: blood, either unsorted or a sorted T cell fraction (not recorded which). The source is a male donor with ankylosing spondylitis or in good health (not recorded which). The CDR3 runs from the conserved cysteine through the conserved F or W. A D gene is named only where the DNA matches it firmly. Clone size, where shown, is once, few, many, or a class for clones that have expanded.

TRBJ2-1 few TRBV5-1 TRBD1 TGCGCCAGCAGCTCGCGTCCCGGGACAGGGGGCGATGAGCAGTTCTTC CASSSRPGTGGDEQFF
TRBJ2-1 many TRBV11-2 NA TGTGCCAGCAGCCGAGAACCTCGGGACTCCTTGGGGAATGAGCAGTTCTTC CASSREPRDSLGNEQFF
TRBJ1-3 many TRBV7-6 NA TGTGCCAGCAGCTTAGTATCCGGAAACACCATATATTTT CASSLVSGNTIYF
TRBJ2-2 NA TRBV5-6 TRBD2 TGTGCCAGCCGCACCCTCACTAGCGGGGGAGACACCGGGGAGCTGTTTTTT CASRTLTSGGDTGELFF
TRBJ2-1 few TRBV28 TRBD2 TGTGCCAGCGTTAGCCTCAAAACCTGGACTAGCGGGAAATCCTACAATGAGCAGTTCTTC CASVSLKTWTSGKSYNEQFF
TRBJ2-4 few TRBV5-1 TRBD2 TGCGCCAGCAGCTTGGTCCCGGGGAGGGGCAAAAACATTCAGTACTTC CASSLVPGRGKNIQYF
TRBJ2-3 few TRBV5-1 TRBD2 TGCGCCAGCAGCGTCCCAGCGGGGGGGCCTCTAGATACGCAGTATTTT CASSVPAGGPLDTQYF
TRBJ1-1 many TRBV5-1 TRBD1 TGCGCCAGCAGCTGGGACAGGGGGGCGAGCACTGAAGCTTTCTTT CASSWDRGASTEAFF
TRBJ1-2 many TRBV12-3/TRBV12-4 NA TGTGCCAGCAGTCGGGCTGGGGGCTACACCTTC CASSRAGGYTF
TRBJ2-1 many TRBV6-5 TRBD2 TGTGCCAGCAGTTACTCGACTTCATCGGGGGGGCGGGATGAGCAGTTCTTC CASSYSTSSGGRDEQFF
TRBJ2-7 many TRBV5-1 NA TGCGCCAGCAGCTTGGCCACGGGAACCTACGAGCAGTACTTC CASSLATGTYEQYF
TRBJ2-7 NA TRBV2 NA TGTGCCAGCAGGGTTGACAGTAAATCCTACGAGCAGTACTTC CASRVDSKSYEQYF
TRBJ1-6 NA TRBV5-6 NA TGTGCCAGCAGCCACTTTGTCGTACGTGGAAATTCACCCCTCCACTTT CASSHFVVRGNSPLHF
TRBJ2-3 many TRBV9 TRBD1 TGTGCCAGCAGAAGGGGGCAAACAGGCACAGATACGCAGTATTTT CASRRGQTGTDTQYF
TRBJ2-5 NA TRBV20-1 NA TGCAGTGCTACCCGTGCGGGGTTGGAGACCCAGTACTTC CSATRAGLETQYF
TRBJ2-1 many TRBV20-1 NA TGCAGTGCTAAGGACGGGCTTGTGAAGAATGAGCAGTTCTTC CSAKDGLVKNEQFF
TRBJ1-5 many TRBV24-1 TRBD1 TGTGCCACCAGGCTCGGGCAGGGGGCAACCAATCAGCCCCAGCATTTT CATRLGQGATNQPQHF
TRBJ1-4 many TRBV5-6 NA TGTGCCAGCAGCTTGGACGCGCCCACTGAAAAACTGTTTTTT CASSLDAPTEKLFF
TRBJ1-4 many TRBV5-6 TRBD1 TGTGCCAGCAGCTTCCTGGCAGGGGGTAATGAAAAACTGTTTTTT CASSFLAGGNEKLFF
TRBJ1-2 NA TRBV29-1 NA TGCAGCGTTGGTGGGGGAGGCGGCTACACCTTC CSVGGGGGYTF
TRBJ2-3 many TRBV5-6 TRBD1 TGTGCCAGCAGCTTAGACCCCGGGACAGGGTTGCCAGATACGCAGTATTTT CASSLDPGTGLPDTQYF
TRBJ1-6 NA TRBV28 NA TGTGCCAGCCTGCCCGGGACCGGGTATTCACCCCTCCACTTT CASLPGTGYSPLHF
TRBJ1-1 many TRBV10-3 TRBD1 TGTGCCATCAGGCTAGGGACAGAGAACACTGAAGCTTTCTTT CAIRLGTENTEAFF
TRBJ2-7 many TRBV15 NA TGTGCCACCAGCAGAGGATCCGGGACCTACGAGCAGTACTTC CATSRGSGTYEQYF
TRBJ1-5 NA TRBV12-5 TRBD1 TGTGCTAGTGGTTTGGTACCCGGGACAGGGCTGTATGGCAATCAGCCCCAGCATTTT CASGLVPGTGLYGNQPQHF
TRBJ1-2 many TRBV27 NA TGTGCCACCGATGGGGGGGATGGCTACACCTTC CATDGGDGYTF
TRBJ2-7 many TRBV12-3/TRBV12-4 NA TGTGCCAGCAGTTTAGCGTCTACATTGCTGAAGGAGCAGTACTTC CASSLASTLLKEQYF
TRBJ2-7 many TRBV12-3/TRBV12-4 NA TGTGCCAGCAGACCCACGGGCTGGGACTCCAACGAGCAGTACTTC CASRPTGWDSNEQYF
TRBJ1-4 many TRBV5-1 NA TGCGCCAGCAGCTTGGAACAGGGTAATGAAAAACTGTTTTTT CASSLEQGNEKLFF
TRBJ2-1 many TRBV7-8 NA TGTGCCAGCAGCTTAGTCGTTGTCGAAAAGTTCTTC CASSLVVVEKFF
TRBJ2-5 few TRBV18 NA TGTGCCAGCTCACCCATCCTAGGCCCCCAAGAGACCCAGTACTTC CASSPILGPQETQYF
TRBJ2-1 many TRBV5-1 TRBD1 TGCGCCAGCAGCCCCCGGGACAGGGGTCTGGATGAGCAGTTCTTC CASSPRDRGLDEQFF
TRBJ1-5 many TRBV7-2 NA TGTGCCAGCAGCTTAGAACAGGGAGGTCAGCCCCAGCATTTT CASSLEQGGQPQHF
TRBJ2-7 many TRBV27 TRBD2 TGTGCCAGCAGTCACTCTAGCGGTGGTTACGAGCAGTACTTC CASSHSSGGYEQYF
TRBJ1-2 NA TRBV19 NA TGTGCCAGTAGTGCTCCAGGGGACACCTATGGCTACACCTTC CASSAPGDTYGYTF
TRBJ1-2 many TRBV9 TRBD1 TGTGCCAGCAGCGTAGATTCCCCGGGACAGGGTTTCTATGGCTACACCTTC CASSVDSPGQGFYGYTF
TRBJ2-5 few TRBV27 TRBD2 TGTGCCAGCAGTTTGGGACTAGCGGGGAAAGAGACCCAGTACTTC CASSLGLAGKETQYF
TRBJ2-7 few TRBV3-1 NA TGTGCCAGCAGCCAAGCCACCCACGAGCAGTACTTC CASSQATHEQYF
TRBJ2-6 many TRBV20-1 NA TGCAGTGCTAGAGATGGGCAGACTGGGGCCAACGTCCTGACTTTC CSARDGQTGANVLTF
TRBJ2-3 many TRBV10-3 TRBD1 TGTGCCATCGCCCAGACAGGGATTGAAACAGATACGCAGTATTTT CAIAQTGIETDTQYF
TRBJ2-7 many TRBV20-1 TRBD2 TGCAGTGCTAGAACAGCGGGGGGCCCTTCCTACGAGCAGTACTTC CSARTAGGPSYEQYF
TRBJ1-2 many TRBV20-1 TRBD1 TGCAGTGCAAAGGGGACAGGGGGTTTAGGCTACACCTTC CSAKGTGGLGYTF
TRBJ2-1 many TRBV2 NA TGTGCCAGCAGTGAAACGACGGGCGATGAGCAGTTCTTC CASSETTGDEQFF
TRBJ2-5 many TRBV7-2 NA TGTGCCAGCAGCTTGGAAAGTGAGACCCAGTACTTC CASSLESETQYF
TRBJ2-5 few TRBV27 NA TGTGCCAGCGGAGAGCGGCAAGAGACCCAGTACTTC CASGERQETQYF
TRBJ2-3 many TRBV4-2 NA TGTGCCAGCAGCCAAGCCGGGGTCTTTACAGATACGCAGTATTTT CASSQAGVFTDTQYF
TRBJ2-5 NA TRBV10-3 NA TGTGCCATCCGGGGAGAACAGAGAGAGACCCAGTACTTC CAIRGEQRETQYF
TRBJ1-1 many TRBV29-1 NA TGCAGCGTTGAAGGTCTGGGGCGCACTGAAGCTTTCTTT CSVEGLGRTEAFF
TRBJ1-2 many TRBV20-1 TRBD1 TGCAGTGCTAGAGATGCAGGGACAGGGGAAGGAGGCTACACCTTC CSARDAGTGEGGYTF
TRBJ1-4 many TRBV27 TRBD1 TGTGCCAGCAGTCCCCGGACAGGGTCTTATGAAAAACTGTTTTTT CASSPRTGSYEKLFF
TRBJ2-2 many TRBV9 NA TGTGCCAGCAGCCCCATGGGTCAAAACACCGGGGAGCTGTTTTTT CASSPMGQNTGELFF
TRBJ2-1 many TRBV24-1 TRBD1 TGTGCCACCAGTCGTACCGGGACAGGGAGAAATGAGCAGTTCTTC CATSRTGTGRNEQFF
TRBJ1-4 few TRBV12-3/TRBV12-4 TRBD1 TGTGCCAGCAGTTTAGGGACAGACAGGGCAAAACTGTTTTTT CASSLGTDRAKLFF
TRBJ2-3 many TRBV2 NA TGTGCCAGCAGTGGAAATAGAGGGGCAGATACGCAGTATTTT CASSGNRGADTQYF
TRBJ2-1 few TRBV12-3/TRBV12-4 TRBD1 TGTGCCAGCAGTTTAGAAACAGGGGGCAACGCGAATGAGCAGTTCTTC CASSLETGGNANEQFF
TRBJ2-3 few TRBV5-1 NA TGCGCCAGCAGTTGGACAGATGACACAGATACGCAGTATTTT CASSWTDDTDTQYF
TRBJ1-6 many TRBV15 TRBD1 TGTGCCACCAGCAGAGAATCGGGACAGGCCGATTCACCCCTCCACTTT CATSRESGQADSPLHF
TRBJ1-1 few TRBV12-3/TRBV12-4 NA TGTGCCAGCAGTTTAGCGCGCACTGAAGCTTTCTTT CASSLARTEAFF